These 3 T cell receptor beta chains came from one sample sequenced in a study of blood T cell repertoires in COVID-19. Method: immunoSEQ multiplex PCR; TCRdb's copy keeps in-frame clones and lacks some. The table includes hundreds of thousands of clones, 65% to 90% detected once. Sequencing was done on a sample of peripheral blood. All receptors derive from an elderly woman with active or convalescent COVID-19.

The chain recombines TRBV5-1 with TRBJ2-2; 10 positions agree with TRBD2. This CDR3 spans 14 amino acids. CDR1 and CDR2 (germline): SGHRS, YFSETQ. The junction had 3 bases not matched to a gene; V was cut back by 6 bases and J by 4 bases. The CDR3 DNA follows: TGCGCCAGCAAACTAGCGGGACTCACCGGGGAGCTGTTTTTT. Its protein is CASKLAGLTGELFF.

This clone has only a few counts. The V call is TRBV5-6, the J call TRBJ1-1; no definite D call. Germline V gives CDR1 SGHDT, CDR2 YYEEEE. Between the trimmed V and J ends, which lost 4 bases and 1 base, there was a span of 14 bases. This CDR3 has 15 residues. CDR3 loop: CASSPSLQKNTEAFF. CDR3 coding DNA: TGTGCCAGCAGCCCCTCCCTACAGAAGAACACTGAAGCTTTCTTT.

The chain couples TRBV5-6 to TRBJ2-7; 9 nucleotides match TRBD2. With 0 bases clipped from V and 7 bases from J, the junction kept 5 bases outside the gene matches. CDR3 length: 14 amino acids. CDR1 SGHDT and CDR2 YYEEEE come from the germline V gene. In DNA form, the CDR3 reads TGTGCCAGCAGCTTGGTCCCTAGCGGGACTGAGCAGTACTTC. The encoded protein is CASSLVPSGTEQYF.